The 4 T cell receptor beta chains in this list originate from one sample, sequenced in a study of blood T cell repertoires in COVID-19. TCRdb's copy holds only in-frame clones and misses some; the assay was immunoSEQ multiplex PCR. The sample includes 220,000 or so clones, around 84% seen only once; the top ten take 15% to 20%. Sequenced sample: peripheral blood. Receptor source: a man under 40 with active or convalescent COVID-19.

In this sample, this clone turned up once. The gene calls are TRBV10-3 and TRBJ2-7; D is perhaps TRBD2 (5 bases). Germline lookup yields CDR1 ENHRY and CDR2 SYGVKD. The germline V and J ends were trimmed by 2 bases and 2 bases, with 16 bases remaining between them. This CDR3 comprises 16 residues. CDR3 DNA: TGTGCCATCAGTGAGCCCGCTACTAGGCCAGCCTACGAGCAGTACTTC. Its translation: CAISEPATRPAYEQYF.

The rearrangement links TRBV5-5 to TRBJ1-1, with D unresolved. This CDR3 is 14 amino acids long. V was trimmed by 0 bases and J by 3 bases, leaving 9 bases between them. The V gene's germline CDR1 is SGHKS and CDR2 YYEKEE (reference sequence). In nucleotides, the CDR3 is TGTGCCAGCAGCTTGGGGGCGCGAGACACTGAAGCTTTCTTT. This sequence encodes CASSLGARDTEAFF. Full variable domain (missing parts from reference TRBV5-5 and TRBJ1-1): DAGVTQSPTHLIKTRGQQVTLRCSPISGHKSVSWYQQVLGQGPQFIFQYYEKEERGRGNFPDRFSARQFPNYSSELNVNALLLGDSALYLCASSLGARDTEAFFGQGTRLTVV.

About this clone: Germline is not matched at one junction end, which may reflect a read error. The chain couples TRBV7-7 to TRBJ1-1, with TRBD1 matching over 9 bases. Looked up from germline, CDR1 is SSHAT and CDR2 is FNYEAQ (reference sequence). The CDR3 has 15 amino acids. The CDR3 loop reads CASSPLTGGNTEAFF. The CDR3 DNA reads TGTGCTAGCAGCCCCTTGACAGGGGGGAACACTGAAGCTTTCTTT.

V usage is TRBV5-1 and J usage is TRBJ2-2, with 7 bases matching TRBD1. After removal of 8 bases from V and 4 bases from J, the junction contained 8 bases not matched to a gene. CDR3 length equals 14 residues. Germline CDR1 is SGHRS and CDR2 is YFSETQ. CDR3 DNA: TGCGCCAGATATACAGGGGTTACCACCGGGGAGCTGTTTTTT. This sequence encodes CARYTGVTTGELFF.